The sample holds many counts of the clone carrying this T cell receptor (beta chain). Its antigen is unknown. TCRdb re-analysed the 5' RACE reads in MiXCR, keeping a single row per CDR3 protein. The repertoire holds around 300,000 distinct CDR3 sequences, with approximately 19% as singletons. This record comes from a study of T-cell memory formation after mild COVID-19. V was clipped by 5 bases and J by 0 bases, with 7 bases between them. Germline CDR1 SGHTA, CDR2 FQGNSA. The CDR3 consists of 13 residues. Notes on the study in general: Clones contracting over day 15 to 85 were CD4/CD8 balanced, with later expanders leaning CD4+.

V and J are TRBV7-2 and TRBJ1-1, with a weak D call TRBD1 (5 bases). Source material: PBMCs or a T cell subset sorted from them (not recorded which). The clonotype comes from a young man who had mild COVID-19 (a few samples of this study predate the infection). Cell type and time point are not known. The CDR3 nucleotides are TGTGCCAGCAGCACACAGGTGAACACTGAAGCTTTCTTT. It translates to CASSTQVNTEAFF.